The 4 T cell receptor beta chains given below trace back to one sample, sequenced in a study of T cell repertoires in cytomegalovirus infection. From the reads, TCRdb called clonotypes with MiXCR, one entry per CDR3 protein. The table lists approximately 550,000 distinct CDR3 sequences, 16% of them singletons, with more than 20% in the top ten. The specimen sequenced was CD8+ T cells from PBMCs. These receptors were obtained from a human donor in good health (CMV status not recorded). Some clones in this sample may be carry-over from other donors' samples.

V is TRBV20-1 and J is TRBJ2-7; a weak D match, TRBD2 (5 bases). CDR1 and CDR2 (germline): DFQATT, SNEGSKA (reference sequence). V lost 3 bases, J lost 3 bases, and 12 bases lay in between. The CDR3 spans 13 residues. CDR3 bases: TGCAGTGCTAGGATGGGAGAAATCTACGAGCAGTACTTC. It is translated as CSARMGEIYEQYF.

This clonotype was counted ten times or more. The J gene is TRBJ2-1, the V gene TRBV11-2; the match to TRBD1 covers 7 bases. Germline V lookup: CDR1 SGHAT, CDR2 FQNNGV. The CDR3 runs to 16 residues. V trimming: 5 bases; J trimming: 2 bases; junction bases outside the gene matches: 9. This CDR3 reads CASSADSQGAYNEQFF. CDR3 DNA sequence: TGTGCCAGCAGCGCAGACAGTCAGGGGGCCTACAATGAGCAGTTCTTC. Full variable domain (missing parts from reference TRBV11-2 and TRBJ2-1): EAGVAQSPRYKIIEKRQSVAFWCNPISGHATLYWYQQILGQGPKLLIQFQNNGVVDDSQLPKDRFSAERLKGVDSTLKIQPAKLEDSAVYLCASSADSQGAYNEQFFGPGTRLTVL.

As concerns this clonotype: Here the CDR3 omits its conserved ending phenylalanine or tryptophan, so a read error is the likely source. The chain carries TRBV6-1 and TRBJ2-3, with D maybe TRBD2 (6 bases). The CDR3 length is 14 residues. V gave up 0 bases and J gave up 6 bases, with 10 bases separating them. The germline V gene encodes CDR1 MNHNS and CDR2 SASEGT. Here the CDR3 DNA reads TGTGCCAGCAGTGAAGCGCTTCGGGGGGATACGCAGTATTGT. Its translation: CASSEALRGDTQYC.

This clonotype appeared many times. The chain recombines TRBV14 with TRBJ2-4; 8 bases map to TRBD1. CDR1 and CDR2 (germline): SGHDN, FVKESK. V shed 4 bases and J 7 bases; nucleotides not matched to a gene: 9. The CDR3 runs to 15 residues. The CDR3, as DNA: TGTGCCAGCAGCCCCCGGACAGGGTCTCGGAACATTCAGTACTTC. This encodes CASSPRTGSRNIQYF. The full variable domain, completed using reference TRBV14 and TRBJ2-4, is EAGVTQFPSHSVIEKGQTVTLRCDPISGHDNLYWYRRVMGKEIKFLLHFVKESKQDESGMPNNRFLAERTGGTYSTLKVQPAELEDSGVYFCASSPRTGSRNIQYFGAGTRLSVL.